This T cell receptor (beta chain) is from a study of regulatory T cells in long-lasting Graves disease. Germline CDR1 reads DFQATT; CDR2 reads SNEGSKA (reference sequence). This CDR3 region has 14 residues. V dropped 2 bases and J dropped 2; count of bases not matched to a gene: 5. Ten or more counts support this clonotype. As to time point: newly diagnosed GD, antithyroid drugs for less than 3 months. RNA extracted from PBMCs served as the sequencing template. Graves' disease was diagnosed by American Thyroid Association guidelines. Assembly of TCR beta libraries relied on iRepertoire HTBI primers together with Arm-PCR of CDR3 regions. One entry per CDR3 protein results from TCRdb running MiXCR on the multiplex PCR reads. In the table there are hundreds of thousands of distinct CDR3 sequences, approximately 15% of which are singletons. These records were also assigned to another study, of T cells in Graves' hyperthyroidism and ophthalmopathy. That source reports: TCR CDR3 underwent first-round RT-PCR with the HTBI primer set.

This TCR was recovered from a woman aged 40 to 49 with Graves disease. V is TRBV20-1 and J is TRBJ2-5; 7 nucleotides agree with TRBD1. Sequences were derived from peripheral blood mononuclear cells (PBMCs), sampled at new diagnosis, from a patient treated with antithyroid drugs. CDR3 sequence reads: CSARPPTGQETQYF. CDR3 sequence (DNA): TGCAGTGCTAGACCTCCGACAGGGCAAGAGACCCAGTACTTC.